The clone carrying this T cell receptor beta chain was counted many times. The source material, RNA transcripts, was used to amplify TCR beta CDR3 regions. The HTBI primer set served for first-round RT-PCR of the TCR CDR3. TCRdb used MiXCR to reprocess the multiplex PCR reads, holding one entry per CDR3 protein. Of 300,000 to 350,000 distinct CDR3 sequences listed, 15% to 20% are singletons. V was clipped by 6 bases and J by 1 base; unmatched bases: 8. Germline values: CDR1 MNHNS, CDR2 SASEGT. This CDR3 comprises 15 residues. The data derive from a study of T cells in Graves' hyperthyroidism and ophthalmopathy.

This TCR derives from a woman in her thirties or forties with Graves' ophthalmopathy. The material sequenced was blood. The V call is TRBV6-1, the J call TRBJ1-2, with 7 positions matching TRBD1. CDR3 sequence reads: CASSSRTGLNYGYTF. CDR3 bases: TGTGCCAGCAGCTCCAGGACAGGACTTAACTATGGCTACACCTTC.